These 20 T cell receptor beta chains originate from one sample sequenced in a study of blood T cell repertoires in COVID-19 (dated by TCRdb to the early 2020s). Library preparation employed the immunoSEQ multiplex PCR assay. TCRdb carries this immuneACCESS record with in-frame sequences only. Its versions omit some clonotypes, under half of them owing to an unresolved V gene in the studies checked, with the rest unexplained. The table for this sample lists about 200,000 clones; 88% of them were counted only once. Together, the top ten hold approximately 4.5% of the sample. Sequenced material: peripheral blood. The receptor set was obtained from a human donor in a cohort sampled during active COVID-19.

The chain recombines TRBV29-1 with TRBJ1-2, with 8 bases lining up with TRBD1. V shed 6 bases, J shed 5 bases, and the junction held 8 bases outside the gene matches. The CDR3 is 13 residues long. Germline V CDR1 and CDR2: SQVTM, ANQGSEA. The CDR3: CSVDGTGKYGYTF. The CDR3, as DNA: TGCAGCGTCGACGGGACAGGCAAATATGGCTACACCTTC.

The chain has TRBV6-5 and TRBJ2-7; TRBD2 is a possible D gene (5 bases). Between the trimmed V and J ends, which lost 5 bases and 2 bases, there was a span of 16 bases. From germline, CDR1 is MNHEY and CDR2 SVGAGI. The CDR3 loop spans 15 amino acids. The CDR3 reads CASSNPGSQTYEQYF. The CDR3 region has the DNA TGTGCCAGCAGTAACCCGGGATCACAGACCTACGAGCAGTACTTC.

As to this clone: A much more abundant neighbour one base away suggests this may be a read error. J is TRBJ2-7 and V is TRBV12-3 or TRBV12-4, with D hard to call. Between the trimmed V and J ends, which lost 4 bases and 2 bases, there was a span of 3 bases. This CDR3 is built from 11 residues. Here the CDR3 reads CASSSAYEQYF. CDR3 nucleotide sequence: TGTGCCAGCAGTTCCGCCTACGAGCAGTACTTC.

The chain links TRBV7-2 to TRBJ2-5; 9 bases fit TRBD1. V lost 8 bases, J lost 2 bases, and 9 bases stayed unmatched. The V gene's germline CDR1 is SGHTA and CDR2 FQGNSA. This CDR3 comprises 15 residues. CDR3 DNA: TGTGCCAGCCCCCCCGGGACAGGGTTACAAGAGACCCAGTACTTC. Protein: CASPPGTGLQETQYF.

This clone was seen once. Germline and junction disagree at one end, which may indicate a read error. The DNA of the CDR3 is TGTGCCAGCAGTTCGGGACAGCCGCACGGCAGCTTC. Translation: CASSSGQPHGSF. The chain carries TRBV28 and TRBJ1-2; 7 bases map to TRBD1. This CDR3 has 12 amino acids. CDR1 and CDR2 from the germline V gene are MDHEN and SYDVKM.

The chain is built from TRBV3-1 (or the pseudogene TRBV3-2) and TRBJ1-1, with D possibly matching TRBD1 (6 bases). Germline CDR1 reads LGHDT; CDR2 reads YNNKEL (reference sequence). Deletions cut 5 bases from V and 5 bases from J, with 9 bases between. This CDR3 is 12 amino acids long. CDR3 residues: CASSSTGTEAFF. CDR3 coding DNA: TGTGCCAGCAGCTCTACAGGGACTGAAGCTTTCTTT.

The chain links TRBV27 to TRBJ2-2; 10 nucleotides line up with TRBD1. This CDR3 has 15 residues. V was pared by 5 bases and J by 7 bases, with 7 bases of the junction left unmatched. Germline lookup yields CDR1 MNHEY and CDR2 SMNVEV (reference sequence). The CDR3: CASSRRTGGHGELFF. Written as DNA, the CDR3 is TGTGCCAGCAGTCGCCGGACAGGGGGACACGGGGAGCTGTTTTTT.

The chain's CDR3 is CATSDRSSGTVVDIQYF. CDR3 nucleotides: TGTGCCACCAGTGACCGATCGTCCGGGACAGTAGTGGACATTCAGTACTTC. J is TRBJ2-4 and V is TRBV24-1, with TRBD1 matching over 7 bases. V trimming: 4 bases; J trimming: 8 bases; junction bases outside the gene matches: 16. Germline V lookup: CDR1 KGHDR, CDR2 SFDVKD. The CDR3 has 17 amino acids.

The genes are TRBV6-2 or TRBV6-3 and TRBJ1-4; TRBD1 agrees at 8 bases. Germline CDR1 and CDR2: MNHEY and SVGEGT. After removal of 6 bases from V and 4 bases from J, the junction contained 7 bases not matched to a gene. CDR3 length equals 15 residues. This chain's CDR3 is CASSSGTGYNEKLFF. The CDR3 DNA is TGTGCCAGCAGCAGCGGGACAGGCTATAATGAAAAACTGTTTTTT.

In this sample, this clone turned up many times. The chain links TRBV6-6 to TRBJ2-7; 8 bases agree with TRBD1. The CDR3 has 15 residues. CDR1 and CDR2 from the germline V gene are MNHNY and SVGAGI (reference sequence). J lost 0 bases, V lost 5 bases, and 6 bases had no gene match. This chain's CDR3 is CASSTTGTGSYEQYF. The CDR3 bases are TGTGCCAGCAGTACCACCGGGACAGGCTCCTACGAGCAGTACTTC.

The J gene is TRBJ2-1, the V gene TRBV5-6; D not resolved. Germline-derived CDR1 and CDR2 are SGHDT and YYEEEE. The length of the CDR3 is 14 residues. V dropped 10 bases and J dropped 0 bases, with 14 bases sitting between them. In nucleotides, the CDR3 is TGTGCCTCCCAGCTAGAGTCCTCCTACAATGAGCAGTTCTTC. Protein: CASQLESSYNEQFF.

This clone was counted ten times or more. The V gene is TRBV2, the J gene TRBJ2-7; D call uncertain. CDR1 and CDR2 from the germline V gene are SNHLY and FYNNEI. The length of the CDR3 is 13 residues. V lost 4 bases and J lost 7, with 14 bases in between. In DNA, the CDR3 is TGTGCCAGCAGTGGTGTAGGAGAAAATGAGCAGTACTTC. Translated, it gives CASSGVGENEQYF. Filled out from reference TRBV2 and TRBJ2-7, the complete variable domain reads EPEVTQTPSHQVTQMGQEVILRCVPISNHLYFYWYRQILGQKVEFLVSFYNNEISEKSEIFDDQFSVERPDGSNFTLKIRSTKLEDSAMYFCASSGVGENEQYFGPGTRLTVT.

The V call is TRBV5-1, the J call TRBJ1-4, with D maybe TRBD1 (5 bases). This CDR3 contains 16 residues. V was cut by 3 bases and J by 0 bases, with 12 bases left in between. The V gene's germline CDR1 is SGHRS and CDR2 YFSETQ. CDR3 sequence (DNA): TGCGCCAGCAGCTCCGGTTCGACAGCAACTAATGAAAAACTGTTTTTT. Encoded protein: CASSSGSTATNEKLFF.

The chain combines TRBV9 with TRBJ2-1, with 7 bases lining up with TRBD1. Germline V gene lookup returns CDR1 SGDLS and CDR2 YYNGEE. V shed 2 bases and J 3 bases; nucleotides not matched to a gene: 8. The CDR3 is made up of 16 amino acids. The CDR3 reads CASSVGTGVFYNEQFF. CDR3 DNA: TGTGCCAGCAGCGTTGGCACAGGGGTATTCTACAATGAGCAGTTCTTC.

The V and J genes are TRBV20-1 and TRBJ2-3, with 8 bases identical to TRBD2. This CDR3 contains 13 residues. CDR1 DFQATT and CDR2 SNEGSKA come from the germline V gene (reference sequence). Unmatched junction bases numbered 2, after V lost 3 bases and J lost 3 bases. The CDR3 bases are TGCAGTGCTAGTAGCGGGGTGACAGATACGCAGTATTTT. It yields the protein CSASSGVTDTQYF.

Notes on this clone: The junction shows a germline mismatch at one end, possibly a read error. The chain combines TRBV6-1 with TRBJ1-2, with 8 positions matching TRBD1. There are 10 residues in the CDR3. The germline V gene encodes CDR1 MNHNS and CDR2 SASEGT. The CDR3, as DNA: TGTGCCAGCAGTGATGAGACAGGGGCCTTC. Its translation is CASSDETGAF.

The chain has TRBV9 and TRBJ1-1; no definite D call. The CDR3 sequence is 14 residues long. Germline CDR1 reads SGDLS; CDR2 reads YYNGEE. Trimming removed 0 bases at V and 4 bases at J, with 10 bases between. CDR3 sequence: CASSVADAGTEAFF. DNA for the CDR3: TGTGCCAGCAGCGTAGCTGATGCGGGCACTGAAGCTTTCTTT.

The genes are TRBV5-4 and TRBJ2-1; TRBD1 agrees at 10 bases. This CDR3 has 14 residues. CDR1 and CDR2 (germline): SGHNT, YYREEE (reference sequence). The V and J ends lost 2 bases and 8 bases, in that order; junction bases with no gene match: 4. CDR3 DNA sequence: TGTGCCAGCAGCTTCACCGGGACAGGGGATGAGCAGTTCTTC. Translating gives CASSFTGTGDEQFF.

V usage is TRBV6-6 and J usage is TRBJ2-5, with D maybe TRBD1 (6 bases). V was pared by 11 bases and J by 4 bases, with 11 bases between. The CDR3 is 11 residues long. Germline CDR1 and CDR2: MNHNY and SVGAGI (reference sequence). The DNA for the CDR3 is TGTGCCGTAGGGGGTGGAGAGACCCAGTACTTC. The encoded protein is CAVGGGETQYF.

The CDR3 reads CASSSSIPDTEAFF. The CDR3 coding sequence is TGCGCCAGCAGCTCCTCGATTCCGGACACTGAAGCTTTCTTT. This sequence joins TRBV5-1 and TRBJ1-1; D ambiguous. Germline CDR1 reads SGHRS; CDR2 reads YFSETQ. V was cut by 3 bases and J by 3 bases, with 12 bases left in between. The CDR3 has 14 residues.